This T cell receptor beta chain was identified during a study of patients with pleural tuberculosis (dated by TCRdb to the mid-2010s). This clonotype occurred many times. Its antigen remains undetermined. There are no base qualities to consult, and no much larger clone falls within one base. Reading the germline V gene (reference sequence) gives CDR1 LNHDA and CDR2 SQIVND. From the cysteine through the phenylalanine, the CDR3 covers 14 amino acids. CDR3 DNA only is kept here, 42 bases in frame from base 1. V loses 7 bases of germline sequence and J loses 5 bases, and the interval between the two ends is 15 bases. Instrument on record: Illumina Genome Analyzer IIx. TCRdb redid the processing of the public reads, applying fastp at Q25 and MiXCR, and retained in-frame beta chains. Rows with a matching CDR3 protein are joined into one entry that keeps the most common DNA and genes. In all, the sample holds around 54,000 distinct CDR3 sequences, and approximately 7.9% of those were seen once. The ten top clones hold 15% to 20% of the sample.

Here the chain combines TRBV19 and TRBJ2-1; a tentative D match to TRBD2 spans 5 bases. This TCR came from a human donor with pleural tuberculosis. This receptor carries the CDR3 CASNARAVNNEQFF. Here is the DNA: TGTGCCAGTAATGCGAGGGCTGTAAACAATGAGCAGTTCTTC.